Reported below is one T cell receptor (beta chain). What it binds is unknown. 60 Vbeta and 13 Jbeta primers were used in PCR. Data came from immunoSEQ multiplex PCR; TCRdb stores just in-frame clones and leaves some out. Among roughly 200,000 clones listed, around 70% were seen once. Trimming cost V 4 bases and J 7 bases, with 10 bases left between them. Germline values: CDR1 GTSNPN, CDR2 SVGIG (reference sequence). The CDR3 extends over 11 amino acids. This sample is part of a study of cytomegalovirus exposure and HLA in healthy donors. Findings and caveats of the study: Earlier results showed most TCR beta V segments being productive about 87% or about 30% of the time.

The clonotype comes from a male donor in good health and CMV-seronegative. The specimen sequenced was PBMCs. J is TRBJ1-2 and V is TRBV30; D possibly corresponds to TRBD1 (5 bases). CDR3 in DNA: TGTGCCTGGATGCCGGGGGGTGGCTACACCTTC. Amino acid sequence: CAWMPGGGYTF.